The 23 T cell receptor beta chains presented below share a single source sample, sequenced in a study of shared clonotypes between healthy human individuals. Produced via immunoSEQ multiplex PCR; TCRdb's table is partial and in-frame only. The repertoire consists of about 1.5 million clones, with around 98% occurring once and the leading ten covering around 0.45%. Sequencing was carried out using naive CD4+ T cells sorted from blood. As to subset: CD45RA+ positively selected. The source is a man aged 25 to 45 in good health.

The chain links TRBV5-4 to TRBJ2-1, with D possibly TRBD2 on 6 matching bases. CDR1 SGHNT and CDR2 YYREEE come from the germline V gene (reference sequence). The CDR3 consists of 15 residues. Trimming took 2 bases from V and 6 from J, leaving 15 bases between them. The CDR3 DNA sequence: TGTGCCAGCAGCTTAACGGTAGCGGAATCCAATGAGCAGTTCTTC. This gives the protein CASSLTVAESNEQFF. Looking up the rest from reference TRBV5-4 and TRBJ2-1 gives the full variable domain: ETGVTQSPTHLIKTRGQQVTLRCSSQSGHNTVSWYQQALGQGPQFIFQYYREEENGRGNFPPRFSGLQFPNYSSELNVNALELDDSALYLCASSLTVAESNEQFFGPGTRLTVL.

Here the CDR3 reads CASSLGPAGDTQYF. Here the CDR3 DNA reads TGTGCCAGCAGCCTCGGTCCCGCTGGAGATACGCAGTATTTT. The rearrangement uses TRBV7-8 and TRBJ2-3; D unresolved. This CDR3 contains 14 residues. Germline CDR1 is SGHVS and CDR2 is FQNEAQ. Deletions cut 5 bases from V and 5 bases from J, with 14 bases between.

The CDR3 sequence: CASSLAPRVKTSGNTIYF. Here the CDR3 DNA reads TGCGCCAGCAGCTTGGCCCCCCGGGTGAAGACCTCTGGAAACACCATATATTTT. The chain uses TRBV5-1 and TRBJ1-3; D uncertain. Germline V gene data show CDR1 as SGHRS and CDR2 as YFSETQ. The V end lost 0 bases, the J end lost 0 bases, and 16 bases lay between the germline ends. The length of the CDR3 is 18 residues.

In this sample, this clone turned up once. V is TRBV7-2 and J is TRBJ2-1, with D unresolved. Trimming took 1 base from V and 5 from J, leaving 15 bases between them. CDR3 length: 16 amino acids. CDR1 and CDR2 (germline): SGHTA, FQGNSA. The CDR3 bases are TGTGCCAGCAGCTTAGAACCTCCCATGACACACAATGAGCAGTTCTTC. Its translation is CASSLEPPMTHNEQFF.

This chain joins TRBV14 and TRBJ2-7, with a tentative D call TRBD2 (5 bases). The CDR3 loop spans 13 amino acids. Germline CDR1 SGHDN, CDR2 FVKESK. V lost 0 bases, J lost 2 bases, and 5 bases lay in between. For the CDR3, the DNA is TGTGCCAGCAGCCAAGACGGGACCTACGAGCAGTACTTC. It translates to CASSQDGTYEQYF.

The chain joins TRBV18 to TRBJ1-2, with D perhaps TRBD1 (5 bases). The CDR3 has 15 residues. Germline V lookup: CDR1 KGHSH, CDR2 LQKENI. Trimming shortened V by 2 bases and J by 2 bases, and 12 bases separated the two germline ends. The DNA of the CDR3 is TGTGCCAGCTCACCAAACTCTCGACAGAACTATGGCTACACCTTC. This encodes CASSPNSRQNYGYTF. Supplemented by reference TRBV18 and TRBJ1-2, the full variable domain reads NAGVMQNPRHLVRRRGQEARLRCSPMKGHSHVYWYRQLPEEGLKFMVYLQKENIIDESGMPKERFSAEFPKEGPSILRIQQVVRGDSAAYFCASSPNSRQNYGYTFGSGTRLTVV.

The chain carries TRBV7-6 and TRBJ2-2; possibly TRBD2 for D (5 bases). There are 14 residues in the CDR3. V was cut by 5 bases and J by 8 bases, with 15 bases left in between. Germline V gene sequence: CDR1 SGHVS, CDR2 FNYEAQ. The CDR3 loop is CASSARTVSGELFF. CDR3 in DNA: TGTGCCAGCAGCGCTCGGACTGTCTCGGGGGAGCTGTTTTTT.

The J gene is TRBJ2-5, the V gene TRBV29-1; no reliable D call. Deletions cut 5 bases from V and 4 bases from J, with 5 bases between. The CDR3 extends over 10 amino acids. Germline lookup yields CDR1 SQVTM and CDR2 ANQGSEA. The CDR3 sequence: CSVYRETQYF. The DNA of the CDR3 is TGCAGCGTTTATAGAGAGACCCAGTACTTC.

The rearrangement links TRBV4-1 to TRBJ2-7; tentative D call: TRBD1 (6 bases). Trimming cost V 5 bases and J 0 bases, with 17 bases left between them. The CDR3 contains 16 residues. Looked up from germline, CDR1 is MGHRA and CDR2 is YSYEKL. CDR3 DNA: TGCGCCAGCAGCTCCTCAGGGCAGGGGACCTCCTACGAGCAGTACTTC. Amino acid sequence: CASSSSGQGTSYEQYF.

The rearrangement joins TRBV29-1 to TRBJ1-2; 9 nucleotides match TRBD1. Germline trimming cut 3 bases from V and 6 bases from J; bases unmatched to any gene: 17. The CDR3 is 17 amino acids. From germline, CDR1 is SQVTM and CDR2 ANQGSEA. The CDR3, as DNA: TGCAGCGTTGAGGTTGGAACAGGGGGCGAATACTTCGATGGCTACACCTTC. Protein product: CSVEVGTGGEYFDGYTF.

The rearrangement uses TRBV14 and TRBJ1-2; 9 bases align to TRBD1. Trimming at V came to 5 bases and at J to 5 bases, leaving 3 bases not matched to a gene. The CDR3 consists of 13 residues. Per germline, CDR1 SGHDN and CDR2 FVKESK. The CDR3 region is CASSEGQGYGYTF. The CDR3 nucleotides read TGTGCCAGCAGCGAGGGACAGGGATATGGCTACACCTTC.

The rearrangement links TRBV30 to TRBJ1-4; 9 positions match TRBD1. The CDR3 covers 15 residues. The germline CDR1 and CDR2 sequences are GTSNPN and SVGIG (reference sequence). J was trimmed by 7 bases and V by 4 bases; bases with no gene match: 10. CDR3 bases: TGTGCCTGGAACCCTCCGGGACAGGGCATTGAAAAACTGTTTTTT. This encodes CAWNPPGQGIEKLFF.

This chain connects TRBV5-1 to TRBJ2-5, with D perhaps being TRBD1 or TRBD2 (7 bases each). This CDR3 is 15 amino acids long. The V gene lost 3 bases and the J gene lost 2 bases, with 14 bases spanning the gap. Germline-derived CDR1 and CDR2 are SGHRS and YFSETQ. CDR3 coding DNA: TGCGCCAGCAGCTCCCAGGGGGGAGGGCAAGAGACCCAGTACTTC. It specifies CASSSQGGGQETQYF.

The V call is TRBV7-6, the J call TRBJ2-3; possible D gene TRBD1, 5 bases. CDR1 and CDR2 (germline): SGHVS, FNYEAQ. The CDR3 sequence is 17 residues long. The V gene lost 5 bases and the J gene lost 0 bases, with 18 bases spanning the gap. DNA for the CDR3: TGTGCCAGCAGCCCGCTTGGGGCCCAGCTCAGCACAGATACGCAGTATTTT. Translation: CASSPLGAQLSTDTQYF. Combining the CDR3 with reference TRBV7-6 and TRBJ2-3 gives the whole variable domain GAGVSQSPRYKVTKRGQDVALRCDPISGHVSLYWYRQALGQGPEFLTYFNYEAQQDKSGLPNDRFSAERPEGSISTLTIQRTEQRDSAMYRCASSPLGAQLSTDTQYFGPGTRLTVL.

The gene calls are TRBV10-2 and TRBJ2-1, with D possibly being TRBD2 (6 bases). The germline V and J ends were trimmed by 8 bases and 5 bases, with 19 bases remaining between them. This CDR3 is 15 amino acids long. Germline V gene data show CDR1 as WSHSY and CDR2 as SAAADI. CDR3 in DNA: TGCGCCAGCTGGCCAACGGAGTGGAGGGACAATGAGCAGTTCTTC. It specifies CASWPTEWRDNEQFF.

The gene calls are TRBV7-9 and TRBJ2-7; D tentatively reads TRBD1 or TRBD2 (5 bases each). V was pared by 1 base and J by 6 bases, with 10 bases between. This CDR3 spans 13 amino acids. In germline, CDR1 is SEHNR, CDR2 FQNEAQ (reference sequence). The CDR3 nucleotides read TGTGCCAGCAGCTTAGGACGGGGCTCCGAGCAGTACTTC. Translated, it gives CASSLGRGSEQYF.

About this clone itself: This CDR3 is also generated by other DNA sequences in the sample. V usage is TRBV18 and J usage is TRBJ2-5, with D possibly TRBD1 on 5 matching bases. Trimming left V 1 base short and J 2 bases short, with 5 bases between. Germline loops: CDR1 KGHSH, CDR2 LQKENI. This CDR3 has 13 amino acids. This chain's CDR3 is CASSPQGQETQYF. The CDR3 DNA sequence: TGTGCCAGCTCACCACAGGGGCAAGAGACCCAGTACTTC.

The rearrangement joins TRBV7-9 to TRBJ2-1, with TRBD2 identical over 8 bases. Germline loops: CDR1 SEHNR, CDR2 FQNEAQ (reference sequence). The J segment lost 7 bases and the V segment lost 4 bases, leaving 18 bases of the junction unmatched. The CDR3 covers 18 residues. The CDR3 DNA is TGTGCCAGCAGCTATAGTTTGGGGGAGCGGGAGATAAGGAATGAGCAGTTCTTC. It yields the protein CASSYSLGEREIRNEQFF.

The J gene is TRBJ2-7, the V gene TRBV18, with 9 bases fitting TRBD2. The CDR3 length is 19 residues. Trimming removed 1 base from V and 2 bases from J; junction bases left unmatched: 15. Germline V gene lookup returns CDR1 KGHSH and CDR2 LQKENI. The CDR3 coding sequence is TGTGCCAGCTCACCACTTGCGACCGGGACTAGCAGTTTAACCTACGAGCAGTACTTC. Protein: CASSPLATGTSSLTYEQYF.

The V gene is TRBV6-1, the J gene TRBJ2-3; no reliable D call. The CDR3 runs to 12 residues. Per germline, CDR1 MNHNS and CDR2 SASEGT. The V end was cut by 1 base, the J end by 5 bases, with 4 bases between. Here the CDR3 DNA reads TGTGCCAGCAGTGAAGTCGTAGATACGCAGTATTTT. Its translation: CASSEVVDTQYF.

The genes are TRBV29-1 and TRBJ2-1; 14 nucleotides line up with TRBD2. Germline trimming cut 7 bases from V and 9 bases from J; bases unmatched to any gene: 11. CDR3 size: 15 residues. Germline V gene data show CDR1 as SQVTM and CDR2 as ANQGSEA. CDR3 bases: TGCAGCGACCGACTAGCGGGAGGGCCCCTGGGTGAGCAGTTCTTC. Residues: CSDRLAGGPLGEQFF.

The V gene is TRBV6-1, the J gene TRBJ1-5, with D hard to call. Germline-derived CDR1 and CDR2 are MNHNS and SASEGT. This CDR3 comprises 13 residues. V lost 10 bases, J lost 5 bases, and 15 bases lay in between. The CDR3 DNA reads TGTGCCAATGGACCCGGAGAGGATCAGCCCCAGCATTTT. Translated: CANGPGEDQPQHF.

This clone was counted a single time. The chain recombines TRBV5-4 with TRBJ2-3; 8 bases map to TRBD1. This CDR3 has 16 residues. CDR1 is SGHNT and CDR2 is YYREEE in the germline V gene (reference sequence). J was trimmed by 4 bases and V by 4 bases; bases with no gene match: 11. CDR3 DNA: TGTGCCAGCAGCCCTTACCAGGGGGCAAGGGCAGATACGCAGTATTTT. Protein: CASSPYQGARADTQYF.